A selection of T cell receptor beta chains follows, all from one sample in a study of T-cell memory formation after mild COVID-19. Using its own MiXCR run on the 5' RACE reads, TCRdb lists one record per CDR3 protein. Here the sample spans 250,000 to 300,000 distinct CDR3 sequences, 15% to 20% being singletons. Sequences were obtained from PBMCs or a T cell subset sorted from them (not recorded which). These receptors all come from a man aged 18 to 29 who had mild COVID-19 (a few samples of this study predate the infection). Cell type and time point are not known. The CDR3 runs from the conserved cysteine through the conserved F or W. A D gene is named only where the DNA matches it firmly. Size tells how often a clone was seen (once, few, many) or the class of an expanded clone, and some rows leave it out.

TGCAGTGCTAGAATGACAGGTCCCTACAATGAGCAGTTCTTC,CSARMTGPYNEQFF,.,TRBJ2-1,TRBV20-1,.
TGTGCCAGCAGCCCAGGGACTAGCGGCGCCTACGAGCAGTACTTC,CASSPGTSGAYEQYF,TRBD2,TRBJ2-7,TRBV7-9,many
TGTGCCAGCAGCTCCACAGGGGGCGGTGAAAAACTGTTTTTT,CASSSTGGGEKLFF,TRBD1,TRBJ1-4,TRBV9,many
TGTGCCAGCAGCTTCAGGTCGTCAGGGGGCCTGTATTTT,CASSFRSSGGLYF,TRBD1,TRBJ2-3,TRBV7-9,few
TGCAGCGTACAAAAACACCCCCAGGTGGCACGCACCGGGGAGCTGTTTTTT,CSVQKHPQVARTGELFF,.,TRBJ2-2,TRBV29-1,few
TGCAGCGAGAGACAGGGGGCGACTGGCTACACCTTC,CSERQGATGYTF,TRBD1,TRBJ1-2,TRBV29-1,few
TGCGCCAGCAGCCAACCCACAGGGGTAGGGTATGGCTACACCTTC,CASSQPTGVGYGYTF,TRBD1,TRBJ1-2,TRBV4-1,.
TGCGCCAGCAGCCAAGATATTGTTAGAACAGGGCTGGGCACTGAAGCTTTCTTT,CASSQDIVRTGLGTEAFF,.,TRBJ1-1,TRBV4-3,few
TGCAGTGCTAGAGGACAGGGGAGCATCTCTAGCACAGATACGCAGTATTTT,CSARGQGSISSTDTQYF,TRBD1,TRBJ2-3,TRBV20-1,few
TGTGCCAGCGCCCTAATACAGGGCGGGGAGACCCAGTACTTC,CASALIQGGETQYF,.,TRBJ2-5,TRBV2,many
TGTGCCAGCACCCCGGCCGAGTGGCACACTGAAGCTTTCTTT,CASTPAEWHTEAFF,.,TRBJ1-1,TRBV6-2/TRBV6-3,.
TGCGCCAGCAGGTCAGGGGCGACAGATACGCAGTATTTT,CASRSGATDTQYF,.,TRBJ2-3,TRBV10-1,many
TGTGCCAGCAGCTTAGTAACCCTCGAGCAGTACTTC,CASSLVTLEQYF,.,TRBJ2-7,TRBV7-9,few
TGTGCCAGCAGCCCCACAGGGGTGGCCGGGGCCAACGTCCTGACTTTC,CASSPTGVAGANVLTF,TRBD1,TRBJ2-6,TRBV7-9,.
TGTGCCTGGAGTGGCAGGGAAGGCTCCTACGAGCAGTACTTC,CAWSGREGSYEQYF,.,TRBJ2-7,TRBV30,.
TGTGCCAGCAGCTTAGAGTCCAGGGACTACGAGCAGTACTTC,CASSLESRDYEQYF,.,TRBJ2-7,TRBV7-9,.
TGTGCCAGTTCGGAGGTAAACACTGAAGCTTTCTTT,CASSEVNTEAFF,.,TRBJ1-1,TRBV28,few
TGCAGTGCTAGAGATGGGTACCCAGCCTACAATGAGCAGTTCTTC,CSARDGYPAYNEQFF,.,TRBJ2-1,TRBV20-1,.
TGCAGTGCTGGAAGGGGAGATAGCGGGGGAGGCACAGATACGCAGTATTTT,CSAGRGDSGGGTDTQYF,TRBD2,TRBJ2-3,TRBV20-1,many
TGCGCCAGCAGTGCGACCAGCCACAATCAGCCCCAGCATTTT,CASSATSHNQPQHF,.,TRBJ1-5,TRBV10-2,.